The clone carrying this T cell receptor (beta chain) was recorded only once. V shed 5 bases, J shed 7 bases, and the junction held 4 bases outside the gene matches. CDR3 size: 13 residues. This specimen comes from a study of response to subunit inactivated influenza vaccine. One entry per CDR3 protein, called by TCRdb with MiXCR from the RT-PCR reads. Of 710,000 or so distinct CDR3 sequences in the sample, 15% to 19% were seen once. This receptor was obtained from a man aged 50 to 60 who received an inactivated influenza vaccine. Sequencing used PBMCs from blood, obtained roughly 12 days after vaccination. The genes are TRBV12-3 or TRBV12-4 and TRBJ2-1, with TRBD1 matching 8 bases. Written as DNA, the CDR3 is TGTGCCAGCAGTACGGACAGGGAAAATGAGCAGTTCTTC. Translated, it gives CASSTDRENEQFF.